This is a list of T cell receptor beta chains from one sample in a study of blood T cell repertoires in COVID-19. Libraries were prepared by immunoSEQ multiplex PCR; TCRdb keeps only in-frame clonotypes and omits some of them. This table holds roughly 140,000 clones, about 90% found once. The source material was peripheral blood. Receptors were obtained from a woman aged 60-75 years with active or convalescent COVID-19. CDR3s include the opening cysteine and the closing phenylalanine or tryptophan. A D gene is named only where the DNA matches it firmly. Some rows mark clone size as missing; the rest say once, few, many or name a class of expanded clone.

CDR3 protein: CATSSYTGWEPKGKLFF
CDR3 DNA: TGTGCCACCAGCAGTTATACAGGGTGGGAACCAAAGGGGAAACTGTTTTTT
V gene: TRBV15
D gene: -
J gene: TRBJ1-4
clone size: -

CDR3 protein: CASSLGGCNQPQHF
CDR3 DNA: TGTGCCAGCAGCTTAGGTGGCTGTAATCAGCCCCAGCATTTT
V gene: TRBV11-3
D gene: -
J gene: TRBJ1-5
clone size: -

CDR3 protein: CASGLAGTSFLNEQFF
CDR3 DNA: TGTGCTAGTGGTTTGGCCGGGACTAGCTTCTTGAATGAGCAGTTCTTC
V gene: TRBV12-5
D gene: TRBD2
J gene: TRBJ2-1
clone size: -

CDR3 protein: CASSRDRGFSGNTIYF
CDR3 DNA: TGTGCCAGTAGCCGGGACAGGGGGTTTTCTGGAAACACCATATATTTT
V gene: TRBV19
D gene: TRBD1
J gene: TRBJ1-3
clone size: -

CDR3 protein: CASGLVLWTGQPGYGYTF
CDR3 DNA: TGTGCTAGTGGTTTGGTACTATGGACAGGCCAGCCAGGGTATGGCTACACCTTC
V gene: TRBV12-5
D gene: TRBD1
J gene: TRBJ1-2
clone size: once

CDR3 protein: CASSSTGDTEAFF
CDR3 DNA: TGTGCCAGTAGTAGTACAGGGGACACTGAAGCTTTCTTT
V gene: TRBV19
D gene: TRBD1
J gene: TRBJ1-1
clone size: -

CDR3 protein: CASRPGLYGYTF
CDR3 DNA: TGTGCCAGCCGACCAGGTCTCTATGGCTACACCTTC
V gene: TRBV12-3/TRBV12-4
D gene: -
J gene: TRBJ1-2
clone size: -

CDR3 protein: CASSQGVAGGFPGANVLTF
CDR3 DNA: TGTGCCAGCAGCCAAGGCGTAGCGGGGGGATTCCCTGGGGCCAACGTCCTGACTTTC
V gene: TRBV3-1/TRBV3-2
D gene: TRBD2
J gene: TRBJ2-6
clone size: -

CDR3 protein: CASSHRVLQETQYF
CDR3 DNA: TGTGCCAGCAGCCACAGGGTTCTCCAAGAGACCCAGTACTTC
V gene: TRBV5-8
D gene: -
J gene: TRBJ2-5
clone size: -

CDR3 protein: CSVEDPGETQYF
CDR3 DNA: TGCAGCGTTGAAGATCCGGGAGAGACCCAGTACTTC
V gene: TRBV29-1
D gene: -
J gene: TRBJ2-5
clone size: -

CDR3 protein: CASSIGTGGLETGELFF
CDR3 DNA: TGCGCCAGCAGCATCGGGACAGGGGGCTTAGAAACCGGGGAGCTGTTTTTT
V gene: TRBV5-1
D gene: TRBD1
J gene: TRBJ2-2
clone size: once

CDR3 protein: CASSLGASGGIQETQYF
CDR3 DNA: TGTGCCAGCAGCTTGGGGGCTAGCGGGGGAATCCAAGAGACCCAGTACTTC
V gene: TRBV5-8
D gene: TRBD2
J gene: TRBJ2-5
clone size: -

CDR3 protein: CASTGRNYGYTF
CDR3 DNA: TGTGCCAGCACGGGTCGAAACTATGGCTACACCTTC
V gene: TRBV19
D gene: -
J gene: TRBJ1-2
clone size: -

CDR3 protein: CASSEFPGAGSPLHF
CDR3 DNA: TGTGCCAGCAGTGAATTTCCAGGGGCTGGTTCACCCCTCCACTTT
V gene: TRBV2
D gene: -
J gene: TRBJ1-6
clone size: -

CDR3 protein: CASSLDGTGGRGYTF
CDR3 DNA: TGTGCCAGCAGCTTGGACGGGACAGGGGGCCGTGGCTACACCTTC
V gene: TRBV5-6
D gene: TRBD1
J gene: TRBJ1-2
clone size: -

CDR3 protein: CASSLTLSENIQYF
CDR3 DNA: TGTGCCAGCAGCTTAACCCTCTCTGAGAACATTCAGTACTTC
V gene: TRBV7-9
D gene: -
J gene: TRBJ2-4
clone size: -

CDR3 protein: CASSHLLDRGVRGGYTF
CDR3 DNA: TGCGCCAGCAGCCATCTCCTCGATCGGGGGGTTCGGGGTGGCTACACCTTC
V gene: TRBV4-1
D gene: -
J gene: TRBJ1-2
clone size: -

CDR3 protein: CASSFVQGPGNTIYF
CDR3 DNA: TGTGCCAGCAGCTTCGTGCAGGGGCCGGGAAACACCATATATTTT
V gene: TRBV5-6
D gene: -
J gene: TRBJ1-3
clone size: -

CDR3 protein: CASSLGTAILRMGTEAFF
CDR3 DNA: TGTGCCAGCAGCTTAGGGACAGCTATCTTAAGAATGGGCACTGAAGCTTTCTTT
V gene: TRBV7-8
D gene: -
J gene: TRBJ1-1
clone size: few

CDR3 protein: CASSMYGGEITDTQYF
CDR3 DNA: TGTGCCAGTAGTATGTACGGGGGGGAGATCACAGATACGCAGTATTTT
V gene: TRBV19
D gene: TRBD2
J gene: TRBJ2-3
clone size: -

CDR3 protein: CASSQDQANEKLFF
CDR3 DNA: TGCGCCAGCAGCCAAGATCAGGCAAATGAAAAACTGTTTTTT
V gene: TRBV4-3
D gene: -
J gene: TRBJ1-4
clone size: -

CDR3 protein: CASSLATVTGELFF
CDR3 DNA: TGTGCCAGCAGCTTAGCGACAGTTACCGGGGAGCTGTTTTTT
V gene: TRBV7-9
D gene: -
J gene: TRBJ2-2
clone size: -

CDR3 protein: CASSTQRGPGDTQYF
CDR3 DNA: TGTGCCAGCAGCACTCAGCGGGGCCCCGGGGATACGCAGTATTTT
V gene: TRBV7-2
D gene: TRBD2
J gene: TRBJ2-3
clone size: -

CDR3 protein: CASRKPGQGSETQYF
CDR3 DNA: TGCGCCAGCAGAAAACCGGGACAGGGGAGTGAGACCCAGTACTTC
V gene: TRBV5-1
D gene: TRBD1
J gene: TRBJ2-5
clone size: -

CDR3 protein: CASSEAVHPTQNQPQHF
CDR3 DNA: TGTGCCAGCAGTGAAGCTGTACACCCGACTCAAAATCAGCCCCAGCATTTT
V gene: TRBV6-1
D gene: -
J gene: TRBJ1-5
clone size: -

CDR3 protein: CASSYSPGEGRTEAFF
CDR3 DNA: TGTGCCAGCAGTTACAGCCCCGGGGAGGGACGGACTGAAGCTTTCTTT
V gene: TRBV6-6
D gene: -
J gene: TRBJ1-1
clone size: -

CDR3 protein: CASSYLAGGDGYTF
CDR3 DNA: TGTGCCAGCAGTTACCTTGCAGGGGGCGATGGCTACACCTTC
V gene: TRBV6-5
D gene: TRBD1
J gene: TRBJ1-2
clone size: once

CDR3 protein: CASSQSLAGYNEQFF
CDR3 DNA: TGCGCCAGCAGCCAAAGTCTAGCGGGTTACAATGAGCAGTTCTTC
V gene: TRBV4-3
D gene: TRBD2
J gene: TRBJ2-1
clone size: -

CDR3 protein: CASIGQFNEKLFF
CDR3 DNA: TGTGCCAGTATTGGGCAGTTCAATGAAAAACTGTTTTTT
V gene: TRBV19
D gene: -
J gene: TRBJ1-4
clone size: few

CDR3 protein: CASSQDRGSYGYTF
CDR3 DNA: TGCGCCAGCAGCCAAGACAGGGGAAGCTATGGCTACACCTTC
V gene: TRBV4-3
D gene: -
J gene: TRBJ1-2
clone size: -

CDR3 protein: CASSYSLSVYQPQHF
CDR3 DNA: TGTGCCAGCAGTTACTCTTTATCGGTCTATCAGCCCCAGCATTTT
V gene: TRBV6-2/TRBV6-3
D gene: -
J gene: TRBJ1-5
clone size: few

CDR3 protein: CASSTGQAGNTIYF
CDR3 DNA: TGTGCCAGCAGCACAGGACAGGCTGGAAACACCATATATTTT
V gene: TRBV7-3
D gene: TRBD1
J gene: TRBJ1-3
clone size: -

CDR3 protein: CASSPGQGYGYTF
CDR3 DNA: TGTGCCAGCTCACCGGGACAGGGTTATGGCTACACCTTC
V gene: TRBV18
D gene: TRBD1
J gene: TRBJ1-2
clone size: -

CDR3 protein: CASTLLNSPLHF
CDR3 DNA: TGTGCCAGCACTCTCCTGAATTCACCCCTCCACTTT
V gene: TRBV3-1/TRBV3-2
D gene: -
J gene: TRBJ1-6
clone size: -

CDR3 protein: CASSQGTESSYEQYF
CDR3 DNA: TGTGCCAGCAGCCAGGGGACAGAGAGCTCCTACGAGCAGTACTTC
V gene: TRBV5-4
D gene: TRBD1
J gene: TRBJ2-7
clone size: -

CDR3 protein: CASSPAGGGQQYF
CDR3 DNA: TGTGCCAGCAGCCCAGCGGGGGGGGGACAACAGTACTTC
V gene: TRBV7-2
D gene: TRBD2
J gene: TRBJ2-7
clone size: -

CDR3 protein: CASSAPGTASYGYTF
CDR3 DNA: TGTGCCAGCAGTGCCCCCGGGACAGCTAGCTATGGCTACACCTTC
V gene: TRBV2
D gene: TRBD1
J gene: TRBJ1-2
clone size: -

CDR3 protein: CASSTGQGGSQPQHF
CDR3 DNA: TGTGCCAGCAGCACGGGACAGGGAGGGTCTCAGCCCCAGCATTTT
V gene: TRBV6-2/TRBV6-3
D gene: TRBD1
J gene: TRBJ1-5
clone size: -

CDR3 protein: CASSSQAGAGGPDTQYF
CDR3 DNA: TGTGCCAGCAGCTCCCAAGCGGGAGCGGGGGGGCCAGATACGCAGTATTTT
V gene: TRBV7-9
D gene: TRBD2
J gene: TRBJ2-3
clone size: -

CDR3 protein: CASSQEQGGAQPQHF
CDR3 DNA: TGTGCCAGCAGCCAAGAACAGGGGGGGGCCCAGCCCCAGCATTTT
V gene: TRBV4-2
D gene: TRBD1
J gene: TRBJ1-5
clone size: -

CDR3 protein: CASSKGADSLYEQYF
CDR3 DNA: TGTGCCAGCAGCAAAGGGGCGGACAGCCTTTACGAGCAGTACTTC
V gene: TRBV21-1
D gene: -
J gene: TRBJ2-7
clone size: -

CDR3 protein: CASSAGLAEETQYF
CDR3 DNA: TGTGCCAGCAGCGCGGGACTAGCGGAAGAGACCCAGTACTTC
V gene: TRBV7-2
D gene: TRBD2
J gene: TRBJ2-5
clone size: -

CDR3 protein: CASSVGGTNTEAFF
CDR3 DNA: TGTGCCAGCAGCGTGGGGGGAACAAACACTGAAGCTTTCTTT
V gene: TRBV9
D gene: -
J gene: TRBJ1-1
clone size: once

CDR3 protein: CSVEDSEGRNTEAFF
CDR3 DNA: TGCAGCGTTGAAGATAGCGAGGGCCGGAACACTGAAGCTTTCTTT
V gene: TRBV29-1
D gene: -
J gene: TRBJ1-1
clone size: -

CDR3 protein: CASSKIAGIYNEQFF
CDR3 DNA: TGTGCCAGCAGTAAAATAGCGGGTATATACAATGAGCAGTTCTTC
V gene: TRBV6-2/TRBV6-3
D gene: TRBD2
J gene: TRBJ2-1
clone size: -

CDR3 protein: CASSWGGGSRGNEQFF
CDR3 DNA: TGTGCCAGCAGCTGGGGCGGGGGGTCGAGGGGCAATGAGCAGTTCTTC
V gene: TRBV11-2
D gene: TRBD2
J gene: TRBJ2-1
clone size: -

CDR3 protein: CASSFDRGEKLFF
CDR3 DNA: TGTGCCAGCAGTTTCGACAGGGGTGAAAAACTGTTTTTT
V gene: TRBV12-3/TRBV12-4
D gene: TRBD1
J gene: TRBJ1-4
clone size: -

CDR3 protein: CASSFTGNTEAFF
CDR3 DNA: TGTGCCAGCAGTTTCACGGGGAACACTGAAGCTTTCTTT
V gene: TRBV12-3/TRBV12-4
D gene: -
J gene: TRBJ1-1
clone size: -

CDR3 protein: CASSLGEDSPLHF
CDR3 DNA: TGTGCCAGCTCACTAGGGGAGGATTCACCCCTCCACTTT
V gene: TRBV18
D gene: -
J gene: TRBJ1-6
clone size: -

CDR3 protein: CSVRSGGAETQYF
CDR3 DNA: TGCAGCGTGAGGAGCGGGGGGGCGGAGACCCAGTACTTC
V gene: TRBV29-1
D gene: TRBD2
J gene: TRBJ2-5
clone size: -

CDR3 protein: CASSVATRNEQFF
CDR3 DNA: TGTGCCAGCAGCGTAGCTACTAGGAATGAGCAGTTCTTC
V gene: TRBV9
D gene: -
J gene: TRBJ2-1
clone size: -

CDR3 protein: CASSLWAAHNYGYTF
CDR3 DNA: TGTGCCAGCAGCTTGTGGGCAGCCCATAACTATGGCTACACCTTC
V gene: TRBV5-4
D gene: -
J gene: TRBJ1-2
clone size: -

CDR3 protein: CASSPGQGSITDTQYF
CDR3 DNA: TGTGCCAGCAGCCCGGGACAGGGTAGTATCACAGATACGCAGTATTTT
V gene: TRBV11-3
D gene: TRBD1
J gene: TRBJ2-3
clone size: -

CDR3 protein: CASSTTYNQPQHF
CDR3 DNA: TGTGCCAGTAGTACCACTTACAATCAGCCCCAGCATTTT
V gene: TRBV19
D gene: -
J gene: TRBJ1-5
clone size: -